This T cell receptor beta chain is drawn from a study of shared clonotypes between healthy human individuals. Worth noting for this clone: What it recognizes is unknown.

Sequenced by immunoSEQ multiplex PCR; TCRdb stores in-frame clones only, minus some. The data contain around 620,000 clones, 85% to 95% of them singletons. Naive CD8 isolation took CD45RO-negative cells positively selected for CCR7 and excluded terminally differentiated effector memory CD45RA+ cells. Study-wide findings and caveats: Non-shared clonotypes displayed generation probabilities falling below those of clonotypes present in all four donors.

V lost 6 bases to trimming and J lost 1 base, with 10 bases between them. The CDR3 extends over 13 amino acids. Per the germline V gene, CDR1 is MDHEN and CDR2 is SYDVKM. The sequenced sample consisted of naive CD8+ T cells sorted from blood. The chain combines TRBV28 with TRBJ2-7; unclear D gene. The TCR comes from a woman in her thirties in good health. The CDR3 loop is CASSPYDSYEQYF. The CDR3 coding sequence is TGTGCCAGCAGCCCATATGATTCCTACGAGCAGTACTTC.